Listed below are T cell receptor beta chains from one sample, sequenced in a study of cytomegalovirus exposure and HLA in healthy donors. Produced via immunoSEQ multiplex PCR; TCRdb's table is partial and in-frame only. The sample includes under 130,000 clones, 76% of them seen just once. The sequenced sample consisted of PBMCs. These receptors all stem from a woman aged 18-29 years in good health and CMV-seropositive. Both conserved end residues are part of each CDR3. Fields, in order: J gene, V gene, clone size, D gene, CDR3 DNA, CDR3 protein. D genes are given only for firm matches. For some rows the clone size is stated as once, few or many, or as a class when expanded; others skip it.

j_gene: TRBJ2-5; v_gene: TRBV5-1; abundance: -; d_gene: -; CDR3nt: TGCGCCAGCAGCTTGGCGCGGTTGGGGACCCAGTACTTC; CDR3aa: CASSLARLGTQYF
j_gene: TRBJ1-1; v_gene: TRBV7-9; abundance: once; d_gene: -; CDR3nt: TGTGCCAGCAGCCCAGTAGGAGGCCCTCAGGTTACTGAAGCTTTCTTT; CDR3aa: CASSPVGGPQVTEAFF
j_gene: TRBJ2-3; v_gene: TRBV19; abundance: -; d_gene: TRBD2; CDR3nt: TGTGCCAGTCATATCTCGGGGGGACTAGCCCTAGATACGCAGTATTTT; CDR3aa: CASHISGGLALDTQYF
j_gene: TRBJ1-1; v_gene: TRBV7-7; abundance: -; d_gene: -; CDR3nt: TGTGCTAGCACCTCCGGGACTCAGTTTGAAGCTTTCTTT; CDR3aa: CASTSGTQFEAFF
j_gene: TRBJ2-7; v_gene: TRBV27; abundance: -; d_gene: TRBD2; CDR3nt: TGTGCCAGCAGTTGGACTAGCGGGGGGTGGTACGAGCAGTACTTC; CDR3aa: CASSWTSGGWYEQYF
j_gene: TRBJ2-4; v_gene: TRBV15; abundance: -; d_gene: -; CDR3nt: TGTGCCACCAGCAGAGATGGGGCGGCCCACGGGCGGCACATTCAGTACTTC; CDR3aa: CATSRDGAAHGRHIQYF
j_gene: TRBJ2-1; v_gene: TRBV5-6; abundance: -; d_gene: -; CDR3nt: TGTGCCAGCAGCTATGGAACGGGGGGCAGGCAGTTCTTC; CDR3aa: CASSYGTGGRQFF
j_gene: TRBJ1-1; v_gene: TRBV25-1; abundance: -; d_gene: TRBD1; CDR3nt: TGTGCCACCCGGACAGGGGGATTGAACACTGAAGCTTTCTTT; CDR3aa: CATRTGGLNTEAFF
j_gene: TRBJ1-5; v_gene: TRBV5-8; abundance: -; d_gene: -; CDR3nt: TGTGCCAGCAGCTTTAGACAGCCCCAGCATTTT; CDR3aa: CASSFRQPQHF
j_gene: TRBJ1-1; v_gene: TRBV6-6; abundance: -; d_gene: -; CDR3nt: TGTGCCAGCAGTACCCCGACCGGGAGGGACACTGAAGCTTTCTTT; CDR3aa: CASSTPTGRDTEAFF
j_gene: TRBJ1-5; v_gene: TRBV6-5; abundance: once; d_gene: TRBD1; CDR3nt: TGTGCCAGCAGTTCGCCGGGACAGGCAAATCAGCCCCAGCATTTT; CDR3aa: CASSSPGQANQPQHF
j_gene: TRBJ1-1; v_gene: TRBV6-6; abundance: -; d_gene: -; CDR3nt: TGTGCCAGCAGGCGGGACGGCACAAACACTGAAGCTTTCTTT; CDR3aa: CASRRDGTNTEAFF
j_gene: TRBJ1-1; v_gene: TRBV15; abundance: -; d_gene: -; CDR3nt: TGTGCCACCAGCAGCCGACACAGCGGTCAAATGAACACTGAAGCTTTCTTT; CDR3aa: CATSSRHSGQMNTEAFF
j_gene: TRBJ2-7; v_gene: TRBV27; abundance: -; d_gene: TRBD2; CDR3nt: TGTGCCAGCAGTTTACTGGTTACTAGCGGGGACCGTGGGTCGTTAGAGCAGTACTTC; CDR3aa: CASSLLVTSGDRGSLEQYF
j_gene: TRBJ1-5; v_gene: TRBV18; abundance: -; d_gene: TRBD1; CDR3nt: TGTGCCAGCTCACCTCTCCCCCCCGGGACAGGGATTTCGGGCAATCAGCCCCAGCATTTT; CDR3aa: CASSPLPPGTGISGNQPQHF
j_gene: TRBJ1-2; v_gene: TRBV5-4; abundance: -; d_gene: TRBD1; CDR3nt: TGTGCCAGCAGCGGTGCGGGACAGGAAAGAGGCTACACCTTC; CDR3aa: CASSGAGQERGYTF
j_gene: TRBJ1-5; v_gene: TRBV30; abundance: -; d_gene: -; CDR3nt: TGTGCCTGGAGTCCCAGGAGGGATCAGCCCCAGCATTTT; CDR3aa: CAWSPRRDQPQHF
j_gene: TRBJ1-5; v_gene: TRBV5-6; abundance: -; d_gene: TRBD1; CDR3nt: TGTGCCAGCAGCTTCACACAGGGGAATCAGCCCCAGCATTTT; CDR3aa: CASSFTQGNQPQHF
j_gene: TRBJ2-1; v_gene: TRBV20-1; abundance: -; d_gene: -; CDR3nt: TGCAGTGCTAGCAGACTAGTTGAGCAGTTCTTC; CDR3aa: CSASRLVEQFF
j_gene: TRBJ2-3; v_gene: TRBV28; abundance: -; d_gene: TRBD2; CDR3nt: TGTGCCAGCTGCCCGGGACTAGCGGGAGTTAGCACAGATACGCAGTATTTT; CDR3aa: CASCPGLAGVSTDTQYF
j_gene: TRBJ1-5; v_gene: TRBV28; abundance: -; d_gene: -; CDR3nt: TGTGCCAGCAGTTCGGAGGGAAAGTATAGCAATCAGCCCCAGCATTTT; CDR3aa: CASSSEGKYSNQPQHF
j_gene: TRBJ1-5; v_gene: TRBV9; abundance: -; d_gene: -; CDR3nt: TGTGCCAGCAGCGTAGAGGGATCGGGGAGGCAGCCCCAGCATTTT; CDR3aa: CASSVEGSGRQPQHF
j_gene: TRBJ1-6; v_gene: TRBV18; abundance: -; d_gene: -; CDR3nt: TGTGCCAGCTCACCACGTATCGGACAGCCCGTCGGTGATAATTCACCCCTCCACTTT; CDR3aa: CASSPRIGQPVGDNSPLHF
j_gene: TRBJ2-3; v_gene: TRBV28; abundance: -; d_gene: TRBD1; CDR3nt: TGTGCCAGCAGTCGACGGGGACAGGGGACACCAGATACGCAGTATTTT; CDR3aa: CASSRRGQGTPDTQYF
j_gene: TRBJ1-5; v_gene: TRBV6-5; abundance: -; d_gene: -; CDR3nt: TGTGCCAGCAGTTTGTATTTCAGTCAGCCCCAGCATTTT; CDR3aa: CASSLYFSQPQHF
j_gene: TRBJ2-4; v_gene: TRBV5-1; abundance: -; d_gene: TRBD1; CDR3nt: TGCGCCAGCAGCTTGGTAGGAGGACAGGGCGGGAACATTCAGTACTTC; CDR3aa: CASSLVGGQGGNIQYF
j_gene: TRBJ1-1; v_gene: TRBV11-3; abundance: -; d_gene: -; CDR3nt: TGTGCCAGCACCCACCCGGAGACAGAGAACACTGAAGCTTTCTTT; CDR3aa: CASTHPETENTEAFF
j_gene: TRBJ2-2; v_gene: TRBV7-6; abundance: few; d_gene: -; CDR3nt: TGTGCCAGCAGCCAAGGGGGGAGGGCCTTGATCGGGGAGCTGTTTTTT; CDR3aa: CASSQGGRALIGELFF
j_gene: TRBJ2-7; v_gene: TRBV11-2; abundance: -; d_gene: -; CDR3nt: TGTGCCAGCAGCCCCTGGGGCCGAAACAGGGCATCTACCTACGAGCAGTACTTC; CDR3aa: CASSPWGRNRASTYEQYF
j_gene: TRBJ2-6; v_gene: TRBV19; abundance: -; d_gene: TRBD2; CDR3nt: TGTGCCAGTAGTGCCCACGGCGGGAGGGCGTCCGGGGCCAACGTCCTGACTTTC; CDR3aa: CASSAHGGRASGANVLTF
j_gene: TRBJ2-7; v_gene: TRBV18; abundance: -; d_gene: TRBD1; CDR3nt: TGTGCCAGCTCACCACCCGACAGGGGGCTAAGCTACGAGCAGTACTTC; CDR3aa: CASSPPDRGLSYEQYF
j_gene: TRBJ1-5; v_gene: TRBV4-3; abundance: -; d_gene: -; CDR3nt: TGCGCCAGCAGCCAAGATAGGCAGGATCAGCCCCAGCATTTT; CDR3aa: CASSQDRQDQPQHF
j_gene: TRBJ1-1; v_gene: TRBV5-1; abundance: -; d_gene: -; CDR3nt: TGCGCCAGCAGCTTGAGACAATCAAACACTGAAGCTTTCTTT; CDR3aa: CASSLRQSNTEAFF
j_gene: TRBJ2-7; v_gene: TRBV10-3; abundance: -; d_gene: -; CDR3nt: TGTGCCATCAGTGAGTCCCTGGGCAGGGCCTACGAGCAGTACTTC; CDR3aa: CAISESLGRAYEQYF
j_gene: TRBJ2-7; v_gene: TRBV20-1; abundance: -; d_gene: TRBD1; CDR3nt: TGCAGTGCACCACAGGGGTACGAGCAGTACTTC; CDR3aa: CSAPQGYEQYF
j_gene: TRBJ2-1; v_gene: TRBV6-4; abundance: -; d_gene: TRBD2; CDR3nt: TGTGCCAGCAGTGACTCCTCTAGCGGAGATCTCAATGAGCAGTTCTTC; CDR3aa: CASSDSSSGDLNEQFF
j_gene: TRBJ2-7; v_gene: TRBV11-2; abundance: -; d_gene: TRBD2; CDR3nt: TGTGCCAGCAGCTTAGATCCCCATTCTTGGGGGGGTAGCTCCTACGAGCAGTACTTC; CDR3aa: CASSLDPHSWGGSSYEQYF
j_gene: TRBJ2-5; v_gene: TRBV27; abundance: -; d_gene: TRBD2; CDR3nt: TGTGCCAGCAGCGGGTTTACTAGCGGGAGGAGGGAGACCCAGTACTTC; CDR3aa: CASSGFTSGRRETQYF
j_gene: TRBJ2-7; v_gene: TRBV29-1; abundance: -; d_gene: -; CDR3nt: TGCAGCGTTGGTGAGTTCTACGAGCAGTACTTC; CDR3aa: CSVGEFYEQYF
j_gene: TRBJ2-1; v_gene: TRBV27; abundance: -; d_gene: -; CDR3nt: TGTGCCAGCAGACCTCACCCCGCTCGGGAGCAGTTCTTC; CDR3aa: CASRPHPAREQFF
j_gene: TRBJ2-7; v_gene: TRBV7-3; abundance: once; d_gene: -; CDR3nt: TGTGCCAGCAGCTTAACGTCTTTAGCGCCGTACGAGCAGTACTTC; CDR3aa: CASSLTSLAPYEQYF
j_gene: TRBJ1-2; v_gene: TRBV4-1; abundance: -; d_gene: -; CDR3nt: TGCGCCAGCAGCCAAGATACAGGGTTGACGGGGAGCTACACCTTC; CDR3aa: CASSQDTGLTGSYTF
j_gene: TRBJ1-1; v_gene: TRBV4-1; abundance: -; d_gene: -; CDR3nt: TGCGCCAGCAGCCAAACAGGGATGAACACTGAAGCTTTCTTT; CDR3aa: CASSQTGMNTEAFF
j_gene: TRBJ1-5; v_gene: TRBV7-9; abundance: few; d_gene: TRBD1; CDR3nt: TGTGCCAGCAGCTTAGGGGACAGGGGCAATCAGCCCCAGCATTTT; CDR3aa: CASSLGDRGNQPQHF
j_gene: TRBJ2-4; v_gene: TRBV28; abundance: -; d_gene: -; CDR3nt: TGTGCCAGCAGTTTCGACTTAGCCAAAAACATTCAGTACTTC; CDR3aa: CASSFDLAKNIQYF
j_gene: TRBJ2-1; v_gene: TRBV7-9; abundance: -; d_gene: -; CDR3nt: TGTGCCAGCAGCTTTAATCCTAGCGCATATGAGCAGTTCTTC; CDR3aa: CASSFNPSAYEQFF
j_gene: TRBJ1-2; v_gene: TRBV4-1; abundance: -; d_gene: -; CDR3nt: TGCGCCAGCAGCCAAGACAGGGGCTACACCTTC; CDR3aa: CASSQDRGYTF
j_gene: TRBJ2-7; v_gene: TRBV30; abundance: -; d_gene: TRBD2; CDR3nt: TGTGCCCTAGCGGGGTCCTACGAGCAGTACTTC; CDR3aa: CALAGSYEQYF
j_gene: TRBJ1-1; v_gene: TRBV19; abundance: few; d_gene: TRBD1; CDR3nt: TGTGCCAGTAGTGGGCCAGGGGGACCGAACACTGAAGCTTTCTTT; CDR3aa: CASSGPGGPNTEAFF
j_gene: TRBJ2-5; v_gene: TRBV19; abundance: -; d_gene: -; CDR3nt: TGTGCCAGTAGTAGCCCCATTAGGGGAGAGACCCAGTACTTC; CDR3aa: CASSSPIRGETQYF
j_gene: TRBJ2-7; v_gene: TRBV13; abundance: -; d_gene: -; CDR3nt: TGTGCCAGCAGCTTAGCCCTGACTCCCGAACGAAAATACGAGCAGTACTTC; CDR3aa: CASSLALTPERKYEQYF
j_gene: TRBJ1-2; v_gene: TRBV6-1; abundance: -; d_gene: TRBD1; CDR3nt: TGTGCCAGCAGATCTCCGGGACAGGGAGACTACACCTTC; CDR3aa: CASRSPGQGDYTF
j_gene: TRBJ1-1; v_gene: TRBV7-2; abundance: -; d_gene: -; CDR3nt: TGTGCCAGCAGCCCCCTGGGGTTAGCCCCGGGAGCTGAAGCTTTCTTT; CDR3aa: CASSPLGLAPGAEAFF